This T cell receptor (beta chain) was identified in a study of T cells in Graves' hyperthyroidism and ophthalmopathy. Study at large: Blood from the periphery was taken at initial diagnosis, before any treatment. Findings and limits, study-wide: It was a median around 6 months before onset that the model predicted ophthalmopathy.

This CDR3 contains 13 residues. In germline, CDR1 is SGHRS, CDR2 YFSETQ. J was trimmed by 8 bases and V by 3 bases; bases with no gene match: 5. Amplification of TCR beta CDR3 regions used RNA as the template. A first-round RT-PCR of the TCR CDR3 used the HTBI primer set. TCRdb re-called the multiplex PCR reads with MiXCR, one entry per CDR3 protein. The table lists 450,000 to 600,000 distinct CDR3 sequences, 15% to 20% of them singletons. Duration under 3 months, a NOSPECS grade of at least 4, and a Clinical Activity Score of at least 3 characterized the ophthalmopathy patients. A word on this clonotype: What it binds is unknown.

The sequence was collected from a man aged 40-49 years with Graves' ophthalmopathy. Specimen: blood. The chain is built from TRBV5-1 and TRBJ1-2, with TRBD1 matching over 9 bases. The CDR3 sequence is CASSSGTGTGYTF. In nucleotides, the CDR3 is TGCGCCAGCAGCTCCGGGACAGGGACCGGCTACACCTTC.